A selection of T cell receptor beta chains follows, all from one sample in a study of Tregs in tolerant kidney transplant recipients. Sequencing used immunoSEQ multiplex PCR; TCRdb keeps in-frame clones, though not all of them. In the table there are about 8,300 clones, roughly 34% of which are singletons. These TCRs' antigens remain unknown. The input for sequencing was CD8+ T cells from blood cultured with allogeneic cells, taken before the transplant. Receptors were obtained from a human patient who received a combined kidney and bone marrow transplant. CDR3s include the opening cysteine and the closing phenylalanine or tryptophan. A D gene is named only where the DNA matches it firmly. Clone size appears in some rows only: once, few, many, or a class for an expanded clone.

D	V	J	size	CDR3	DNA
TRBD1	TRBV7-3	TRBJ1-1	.	CASSFRGENTEAFF	TGTGCCAGCAGCTTCAGGGGGGAGAACACTGAAGCTTTCTTT
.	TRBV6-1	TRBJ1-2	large	CASSVKGGSGYYGYTF	TGTGCCAGCAGTGTCAAGGGAGGGTCGGGTTACTATGGCTACACCTTC
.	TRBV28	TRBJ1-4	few	CASTGFALFF	TGTGCCAGTACAGGGTTCGCACTGTTTTTT
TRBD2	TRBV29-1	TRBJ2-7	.	CSAFSGSSYEQYF	TGCAGCGCCTTTAGCGGGAGCTCCTACGAGCAGTACTTC
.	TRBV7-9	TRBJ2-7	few	CASTLGTAAYEQYF	TGTGCCAGCACCTTAGGGACTGCCGCCTACGAGCAGTACTTC
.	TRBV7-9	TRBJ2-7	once	CASSANRALDYEQYF	TGTGCCAGCAGCGCGAACAGGGCGTTAGACTACGAGCAGTACTTC
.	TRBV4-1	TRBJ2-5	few	CASSQDPGGGETQYF	TGCGCCAGCAGCCAAGATCCGGGGGGCGGAGAGACCCAGTACTTC
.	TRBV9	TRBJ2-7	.	CASSVREGTYEQYF	TGTGCCAGCAGCGTACGTGAGGGAACCTACGAGCAGTACTTC
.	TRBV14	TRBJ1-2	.	CASSTLGRSGDGYTF	TGTGCCAGCAGCACCTTGGGCCGTTCAGGGGATGGCTACACCTTC
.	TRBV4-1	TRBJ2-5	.	CASSQEGRAQETQYF	TGCGCCAGCAGCCAAGAGGGCAGGGCCCAAGAGACCCAGTACTTC
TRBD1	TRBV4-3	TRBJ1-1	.	CASSPLRQGLAFF	TGCGCCAGCAGCCCCCTGAGACAGGGGCTTGCTTTCTTT
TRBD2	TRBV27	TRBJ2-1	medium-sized	CASSPGTSGYNEQFF	TGTGCCAGCAGTCCCGGGACTAGCGGATACAATGAGCAGTTCTTC
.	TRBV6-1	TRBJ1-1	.	CASSEAENTEAFF	TGTGCCAGCAGTGAGGCAGAGAACACTGAAGCTTTCTTT
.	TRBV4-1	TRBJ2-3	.	CASSLMAHPPLTDTQYF	TGCGCCAGCAGCCTCATGGCCCATCCACCCCTCACAGATACGCAGTATTTT
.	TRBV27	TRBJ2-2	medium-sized	CASSILTGELFF	TGTGCCAGCAGTATTCTTACCGGGGAGCTGTTTTTT
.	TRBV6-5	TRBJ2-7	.	CASSSTVYEQYF	TGTGCCAGCAGCTCGACAGTATACGAGCAGTACTTC
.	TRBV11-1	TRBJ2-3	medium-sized	CASSLTTSSTDTQYF	TGTGCCAGCAGCTTGACAACTTCTAGCACAGATACGCAGTATTTT
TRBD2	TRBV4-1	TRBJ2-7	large	CASSQVSSGEYEQYF	TGCGCCAGCAGCCAAGTGTCTAGCGGAGAGTACGAGCAGTACTTC
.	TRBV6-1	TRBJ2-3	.	CASSLGAFSTDTQYF	TGTGCCAGCAGCTTGGGGGCGTTTAGCACAGATACGCAGTATTTT
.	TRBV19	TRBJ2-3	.	CASSMLGADTQYF	TGTGCCAGTAGTATGTTAGGGGCGGATACGCAGTATTTT
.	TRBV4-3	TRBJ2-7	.	CASSQVRGPYEQYF	TGCGCCAGCAGCCAAGTAAGGGGCCCCTACGAGCAGTACTTC
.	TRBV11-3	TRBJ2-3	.	CASSFYRGGTDTQYF	TGTGCCAGCAGCTTTTATCGGGGAGGCACAGATACGCAGTATTTT
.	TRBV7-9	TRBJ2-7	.	CASSFQGRYEQYF	TGTGCCAGCAGCTTTCAAGGGAGGTACGAGCAGTACTTC
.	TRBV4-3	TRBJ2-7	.	CASSPGPGVGPYEQYF	TGCGCCAGCAGCCCCGGTCCCGGGGTTGGCCCCTACGAGCAGTACTTC
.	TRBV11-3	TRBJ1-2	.	CASSLGGSDYGYTF	TGTGCCAGCAGCTTAGGGGGCAGCGACTATGGCTACACCTTC
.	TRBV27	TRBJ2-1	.	CASSASGWNEQFF	TGTGCCAGCAGTGCCAGCGGGTGGAATGAGCAGTTCTTC
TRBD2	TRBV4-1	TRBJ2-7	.	CASSQDGSFGREASYEQYF	TGCGCCAGCAGCCAAGATGGTTCCTTCGGGCGGGAGGCTTCCTACGAGCAGTACTTC
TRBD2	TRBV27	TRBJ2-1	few	CASSLLLAGGPHEQFF	TGTGCCAGCAGTTTACTGCTAGCGGGAGGGCCCCATGAGCAGTTCTTC
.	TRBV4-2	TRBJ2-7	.	CASSPSPAQYEQYF	TGTGCCAGCAGCCCATCCCCTGCGCAATACGAGCAGTACTTC
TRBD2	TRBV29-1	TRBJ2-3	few	CSVQGTSGGFVYTQYF	TGCAGCGTTCAGGGGACTAGCGGTGGATTTGTGTATACGCAGTATTTT
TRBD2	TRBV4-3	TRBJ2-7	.	CASSHGTSGAYEQYF	TGCGCCAGCAGCCATGGGACTAGCGGGGCCTACGAGCAGTACTTC
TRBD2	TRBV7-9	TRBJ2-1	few	CASSPRTSAYNEQFF	TGTGCCAGCAGCCCAAGGACTAGTGCATACAATGAGCAGTTCTTC
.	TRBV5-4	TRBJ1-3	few	CASSPGLSGNTIYF	TGTGCCAGCAGCCCCGGTCTCTCTGGAAACACCATATATTTT
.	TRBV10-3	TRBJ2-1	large	CAISDPPGEWNEQFF	TGTGCCATCAGTGATCCCCCGGGGGAGTGGAATGAGCAGTTCTTC
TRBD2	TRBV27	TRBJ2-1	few	CASSSLLSGSGNEQFF	TGTGCCAGCAGTTCCCTCCTTAGCGGGAGTGGGAATGAGCAGTTCTTC
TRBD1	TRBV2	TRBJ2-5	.	CASRGAGGQVTQYF	TGTGCCAGCAGGGGGGCAGGGGGCCAGGTAACCCAGTACTTC
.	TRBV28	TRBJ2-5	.	CASRNFETQYF	TGTGCCAGCAGGAACTTTGAGACCCAGTACTTC
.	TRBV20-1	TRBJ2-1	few	CSARYYNEQFF	TGCAGTGCTAGGTACTACAATGAGCAGTTCTTC
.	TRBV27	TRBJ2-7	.	CASSLSILGPAGEQYF	TGTGCCAGCAGTTTATCTATATTGGGTCCAGCGGGCGAGCAGTACTTC
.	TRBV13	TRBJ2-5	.	CASSSLEEETQYF	TGTGCCAGCAGCTCCCTAGAGGAAGAGACCCAGTACTTC
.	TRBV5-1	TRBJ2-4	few	CASSLGSVAKNIQYF	TGCGCCAGCAGCTTGGGTAGCGTGGCCAAAAACATTCAGTACTTC
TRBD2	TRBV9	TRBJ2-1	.	CASTRASGGLAYNEQFF	TGTGCCAGCACGAGAGCTAGCGGGGGCCTAGCCTACAATGAGCAGTTCTTC
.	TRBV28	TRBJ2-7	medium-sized	CASRLQGSEQYF	TGTGCCAGCAGACTCCAGGGTTCCGAGCAGTACTTC
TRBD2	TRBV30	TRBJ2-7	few	CAWSFGGGPYEQYF	TGTGCCTGGAGTTTCGGGGGGGGTCCCTACGAGCAGTACTTC
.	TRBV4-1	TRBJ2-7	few	CASSSGYGVDYEQYF	TGCGCCAGCAGCTCCGGATACGGGGTGGACTACGAGCAGTACTTC
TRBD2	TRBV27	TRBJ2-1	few	CASSLLLAGGPNEQFF	TGTGCCAGCAGTTTACTGCTAGCGGGGGGGCCAAATGAGCAGTTCTTC
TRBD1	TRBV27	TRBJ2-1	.	CASSNGQGALNEQFF	TGTGCCAGCAGTAACGGACAGGGGGCGCTCAATGAGCAGTTCTTC
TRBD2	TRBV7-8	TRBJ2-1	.	CASSTWTSGYNEQFF	TGTGCCAGCAGCACCTGGACTAGCGGCTACAATGAGCAGTTCTTC